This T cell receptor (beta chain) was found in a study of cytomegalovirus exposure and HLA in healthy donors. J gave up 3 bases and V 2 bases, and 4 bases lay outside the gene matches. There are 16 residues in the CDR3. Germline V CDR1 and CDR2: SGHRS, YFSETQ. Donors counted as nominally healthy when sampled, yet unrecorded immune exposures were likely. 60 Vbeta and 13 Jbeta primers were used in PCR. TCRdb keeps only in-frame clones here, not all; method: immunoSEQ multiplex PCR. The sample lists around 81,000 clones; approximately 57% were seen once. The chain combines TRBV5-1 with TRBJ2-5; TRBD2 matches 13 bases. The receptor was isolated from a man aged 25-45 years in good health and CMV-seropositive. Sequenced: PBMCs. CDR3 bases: TGCGCCAGCAGCTTAGGACTAGCGGGAGTAAAAGAGACCCAGTACTTC. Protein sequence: CASSLGLAGVKETQYF.